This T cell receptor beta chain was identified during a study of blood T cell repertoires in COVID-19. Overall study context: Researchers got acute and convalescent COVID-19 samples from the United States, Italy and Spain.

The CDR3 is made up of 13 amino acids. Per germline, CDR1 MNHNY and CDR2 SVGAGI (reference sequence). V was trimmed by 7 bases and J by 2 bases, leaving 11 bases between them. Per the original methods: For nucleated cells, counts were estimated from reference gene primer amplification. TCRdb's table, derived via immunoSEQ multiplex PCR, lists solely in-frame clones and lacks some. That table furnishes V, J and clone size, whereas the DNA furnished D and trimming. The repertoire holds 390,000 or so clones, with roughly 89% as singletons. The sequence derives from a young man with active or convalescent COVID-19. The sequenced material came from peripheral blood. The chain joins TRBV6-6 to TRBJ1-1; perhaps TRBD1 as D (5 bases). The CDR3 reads CASTEGVNTEAFF. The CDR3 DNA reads TGTGCCAGCACGGAAGGGGTAAACACTGAAGCTTTCTTT.